This TCR beta chain was recovered during a study of blood T cell repertoires in COVID-19. CDR3 length: 13 residues. Per the germline V gene, CDR1 is SGHTA and CDR2 is FQGNSA. V lost 5 bases and J 4 bases, leaving 12 bases between the germline ends. The assay was immunoSEQ multiplex PCR, and TCRdb's table has in-frame clones only and misses some. The sample holds hundreds of thousands of clones, around 90% seen once. The chain combines TRBV7-2 with TRBJ2-7, with unresolved D. This TCR was recovered from a woman under 30 who had recovered from COVID-19. Sequenced input: peripheral blood. CDR3 sequence: CASSRSPTYEQYF. The CDR3 DNA reads TGTGCCAGCAGCCGCAGTCCGACATACGAGCAGTACTTC.